This TCR beta chain was captured by sequencing in a study of blood T cell repertoires in COVID-19. The junction had 11 bases not matched to a gene; V was cut back by 3 bases and J by 8 bases. The CDR3 has 15 amino acids. Looked up from germline, CDR1 is DFQATT and CDR2 is SNEGSKA (reference sequence). The data were produced by immunoSEQ multiplex PCR, yet TCRdb's version contains in-frame clones alone and is incomplete. The data contain some 150,000 clones, approximately 87% of them singletons. The rearrangement joins TRBV20-1 to TRBJ1-4, with 8 positions matching TRBD1. Input material: PBMCs or T cells enriched from blood (not recorded which). The clonotype originates from a woman in her twenties or thirties with acute COVID-19. This CDR3 reads CSASATRQGREKLFF. Here the CDR3 DNA reads TGCAGTGCTAGTGCAACACGACAGGGGAGGGAAAAACTGTTTTTT.